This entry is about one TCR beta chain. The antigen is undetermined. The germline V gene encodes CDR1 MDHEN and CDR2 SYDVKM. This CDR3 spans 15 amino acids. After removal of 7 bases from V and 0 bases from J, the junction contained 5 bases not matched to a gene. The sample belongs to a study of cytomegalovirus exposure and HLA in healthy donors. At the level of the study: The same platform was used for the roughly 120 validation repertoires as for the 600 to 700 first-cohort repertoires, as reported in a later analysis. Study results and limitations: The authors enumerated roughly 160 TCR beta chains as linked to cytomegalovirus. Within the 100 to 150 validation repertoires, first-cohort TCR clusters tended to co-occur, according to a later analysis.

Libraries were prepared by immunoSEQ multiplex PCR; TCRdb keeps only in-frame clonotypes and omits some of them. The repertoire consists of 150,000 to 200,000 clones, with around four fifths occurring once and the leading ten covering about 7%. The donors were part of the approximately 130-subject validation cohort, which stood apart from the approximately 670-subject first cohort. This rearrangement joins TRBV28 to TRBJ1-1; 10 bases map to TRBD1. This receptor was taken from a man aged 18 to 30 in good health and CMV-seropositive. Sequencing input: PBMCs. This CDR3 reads CASTLDRGMNTEAFF. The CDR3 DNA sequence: TGTGCCAGCACCTTGGACAGGGGGATGAACACTGAAGCTTTCTTT.